These 3 T cell receptor beta chains were all obtained from the same sample, sequenced in a study of identical twins. TCRdb re-derived calls from the 5' RACE reads in MiXCR, one entry per CDR3 protein. The sample has some 630,000 distinct CDR3 sequences, 7.1% seen once. This same sample was also part of a study on yellow fever vaccine responses in identical twins.

Sequencing was performed on PBMCs. The source of these receptors is a woman aged 18-29 years in good health.

CDR3 sequence (DNA): TGTGCCAGCAGCCTAGTACCACCCCGGAAACAAGAGACCCAGTACTTC. Translating gives CASSLVPPRKQETQYF. The genes are TRBV12-3 or TRBV12-4 and TRBJ2-5; D remains ambiguous. Trimming shortened V by 6 bases and J by 2 bases, and 19 bases separated the two germline ends. This CDR3 has 16 residues.

This clonotype has a count of ten or more. The chain combines TRBV20-1 with TRBJ2-2; 7 positions match TRBD2. The CDR3 contains 15 residues. Germline V gives CDR1 DFQATT, CDR2 SNEGSKA (reference sequence). J lost 2 bases, V lost 1 base, and 4 bases had no gene match. DNA for the CDR3: TGCAGTGCTAGAGCAACTAGCGCAAACACCGGGGAGCTGTTTTTT. It yields the protein CSARATSANTGELFF.

The table lists this clonotype with many counts. The genes are TRBV7-9 and TRBJ2-7; 11 bases fit TRBD2. V lost 0 bases, J lost 3 bases, and 1 base stayed unmatched. Germline loops: CDR1 SEHNR, CDR2 FQNEAQ (reference sequence). CDR3 length: 15 residues. The CDR3 spells CASSLALAGGYEQYF. In DNA form, the CDR3 reads TGTGCCAGCAGCTTAGCCCTAGCGGGAGGCTACGAGCAGTACTTC.